This TCR beta chain was captured by sequencing in a study of T cells expressing NK-cell markers (dated by TCRdb to 2018 to 2020). Background on the whole study: Three sorted T-cell subsets (CD3+CD56+NKG2C+, CD3+CD56+NKG2C- and CD3+CD56-NKG2C+) from eight donors had their TCR beta-chain repertoires profiled. Seven of the eight sequenced donors were HCMV-seropositive and one was HCMV-seronegative. The eight sequenced donors were randomly selected healthy volunteers, three men and five women. Libraries were sequenced as 2 x 150 bp reads on Illumina HiSeq 2000/2500, MiSeq or NextSeq.

Study-wide findings and limitations: Those dominant clonotypes were again the most abundant among CD3+CD56-NKG2C+ cells in a few donors, at 28.3-60.1%. In six donors, the dominant CD3+CD56+NKG2C+ clonotypes were among the top 10 CD8+ clonotypes and accounted for roughly 1.0-7.5% of CD8+ T cells. Whether the expanded NKG2C-expressing T cell clones were specific for HCMV antigens remained unclear.

TCRdb names Illumina HiSeq 2000 as the instrument used. TCR beta cDNA libraries were made by 5'RACE template switching that added a universal primer site and unique molecular identifiers. cDNA synthesis was primed from the TCR beta constant segment, followed by two successive PCR amplification steps. The paper's processing steps were these. MIGEC was used to demultiplex reads and group reads by UMI, and MiTCR was used to assemble and quantify clonotypes. To remove erroneous sequences, TCR cDNA sequences were retained only when supported by two or more reads. The tcR package was used for downstream repertoire analysis, and clonotypes were matched across fractions by CDR3 nucleotide sequence plus V segment. VDJmatch was used to annotate antigen specificity against VDJdb, with one amino acid substitution allowed in CDR3. Following reprocessing of the reads by TCRdb, the data hold one row per CDR3 protein sequence and no DNA is available. It is TCRdb's table, rather than the study itself, that gives the V and J calls and clone size. The table for this sample shows 550,000 or so distinct CDR3 sequences. The top ten hold approximately 3.6% of the sample.

Including cysteine and phenylalanine, the CDR3 has 12 amino acids. DNA for this receptor is not on file. The germline V gene supplies CDR1 SQVTM and CDR2 ANQGSEA. HCMV-specific IgG was detected in serum with a commercial ELISA kit to determine HCMV serostatus. Ficoll density gradient centrifugation was used to isolate peripheral blood mononuclear cells from blood. As regards this clonotype: There is no known antigen for this receptor.

Sequencing was done on a sample of blood T cells: a sorted CD56 or NKG2C T cell subset, CD4+ or CD8+ T cells, or bulk PBMC T cells (not recorded which). The receptor's source is a man between 18 and 35 years old in good health. Donor details come from another sample of the same person, matched by shared clones. The sequence is built from TRBV29-1 and TRBJ2-2; TCRdb's D call, TRBD2, is unchecked because there is no DNA. CDR3 sequence: CSGGLAAGELFF.